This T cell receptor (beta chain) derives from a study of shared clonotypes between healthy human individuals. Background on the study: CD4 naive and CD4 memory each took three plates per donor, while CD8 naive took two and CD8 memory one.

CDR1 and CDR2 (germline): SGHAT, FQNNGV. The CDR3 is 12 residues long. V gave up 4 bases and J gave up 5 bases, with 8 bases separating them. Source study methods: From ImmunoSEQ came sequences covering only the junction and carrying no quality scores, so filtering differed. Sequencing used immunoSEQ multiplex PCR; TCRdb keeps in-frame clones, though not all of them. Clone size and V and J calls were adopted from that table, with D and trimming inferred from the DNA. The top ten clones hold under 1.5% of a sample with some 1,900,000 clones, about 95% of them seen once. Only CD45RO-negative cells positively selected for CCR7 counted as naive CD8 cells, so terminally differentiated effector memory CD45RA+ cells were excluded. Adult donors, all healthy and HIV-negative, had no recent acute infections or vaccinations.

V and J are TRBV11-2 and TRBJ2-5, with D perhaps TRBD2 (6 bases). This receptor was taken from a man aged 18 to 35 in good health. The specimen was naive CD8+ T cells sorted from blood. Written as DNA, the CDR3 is TGTGCCAGCAGCTCGGGAGAGGAGACCCAGTACTTC. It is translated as CASSSGEETQYF.